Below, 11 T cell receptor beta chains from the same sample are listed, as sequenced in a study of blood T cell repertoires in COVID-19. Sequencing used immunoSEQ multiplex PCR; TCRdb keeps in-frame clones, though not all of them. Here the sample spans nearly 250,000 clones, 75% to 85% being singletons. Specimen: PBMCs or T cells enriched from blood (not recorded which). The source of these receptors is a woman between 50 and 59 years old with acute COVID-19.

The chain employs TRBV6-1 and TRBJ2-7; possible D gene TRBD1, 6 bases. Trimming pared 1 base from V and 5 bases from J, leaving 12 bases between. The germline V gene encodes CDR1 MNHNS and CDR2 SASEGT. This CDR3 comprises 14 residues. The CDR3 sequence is CASSEVNRVHEQYF. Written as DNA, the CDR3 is TGTGCCAGCAGTGAAGTAAACAGGGTCCACGAGCAGTACTTC.

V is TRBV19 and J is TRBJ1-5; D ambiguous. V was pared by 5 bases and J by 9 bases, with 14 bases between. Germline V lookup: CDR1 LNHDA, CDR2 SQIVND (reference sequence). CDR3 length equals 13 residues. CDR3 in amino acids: CASSPVVGGPQHF. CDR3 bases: TGTGCCAGTAGTCCCGTCGTGGGAGGGCCCCAGCATTTT.

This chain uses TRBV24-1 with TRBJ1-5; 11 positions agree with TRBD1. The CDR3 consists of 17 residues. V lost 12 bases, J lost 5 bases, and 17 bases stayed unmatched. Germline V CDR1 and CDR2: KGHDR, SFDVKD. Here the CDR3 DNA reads TGTGCCGCACCGACCTCCGGGACAGGGGGTTTTGATCAGCCCCAGCATTTT. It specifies CAAPTSGTGGFDQPQHF.

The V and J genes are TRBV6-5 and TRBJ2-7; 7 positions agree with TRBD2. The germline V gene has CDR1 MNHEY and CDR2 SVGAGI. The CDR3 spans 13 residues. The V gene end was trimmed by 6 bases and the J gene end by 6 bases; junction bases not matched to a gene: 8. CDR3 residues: CASRPIPGGEQYF. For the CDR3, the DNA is TGTGCCAGCAGACCCATCCCGGGAGGCGAGCAGTACTTC.

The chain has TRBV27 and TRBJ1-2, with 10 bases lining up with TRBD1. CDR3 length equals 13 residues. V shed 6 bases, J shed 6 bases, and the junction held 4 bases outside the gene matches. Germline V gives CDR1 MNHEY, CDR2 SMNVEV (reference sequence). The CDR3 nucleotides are TGTGCCAGCAGCCTAGGGACAGGGGATGGCTACACCTTC. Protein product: CASSLGTGDGYTF.

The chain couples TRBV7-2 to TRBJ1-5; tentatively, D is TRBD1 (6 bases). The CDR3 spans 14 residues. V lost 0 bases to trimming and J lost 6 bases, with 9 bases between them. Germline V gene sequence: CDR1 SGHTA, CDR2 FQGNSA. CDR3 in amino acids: CASSLARGGQPQHF. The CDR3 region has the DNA TGTGCCAGCAGCTTAGCCAGGGGCGGTCAGCCCCAGCATTTT.

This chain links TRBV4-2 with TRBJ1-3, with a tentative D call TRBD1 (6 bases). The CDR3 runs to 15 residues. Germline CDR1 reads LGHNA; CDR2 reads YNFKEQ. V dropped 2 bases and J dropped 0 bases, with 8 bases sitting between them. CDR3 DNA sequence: TGTGCCAGCAGCCAATCGACAGGCTCTGGAAACACCATATATTTT. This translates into CASSQSTGSGNTIYF.

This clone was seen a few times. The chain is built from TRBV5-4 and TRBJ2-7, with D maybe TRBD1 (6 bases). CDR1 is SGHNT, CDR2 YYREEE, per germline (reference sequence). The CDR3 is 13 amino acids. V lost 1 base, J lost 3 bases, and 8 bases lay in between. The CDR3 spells CASSLKQGYEQYF. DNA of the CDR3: TGTGCCAGCAGCTTGAAACAGGGCTACGAGCAGTACTTC. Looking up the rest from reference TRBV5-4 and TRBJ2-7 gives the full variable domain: ETGVTQSPTHLIKTRGQQVTLRCSSQSGHNTVSWYQQALGQGPQFIFQYYREEENGRGNFPPRFSGLQFPNYSSELNVNALELDDSALYLCASSLKQGYEQYFGPGTRLTVT.

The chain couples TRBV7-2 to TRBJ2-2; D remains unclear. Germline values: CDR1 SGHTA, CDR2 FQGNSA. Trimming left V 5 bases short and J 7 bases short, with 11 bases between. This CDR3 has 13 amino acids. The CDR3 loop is CASSPNSGGELFF. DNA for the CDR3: TGTGCCAGCAGCCCCAATTCAGGCGGGGAGCTGTTTTTT.

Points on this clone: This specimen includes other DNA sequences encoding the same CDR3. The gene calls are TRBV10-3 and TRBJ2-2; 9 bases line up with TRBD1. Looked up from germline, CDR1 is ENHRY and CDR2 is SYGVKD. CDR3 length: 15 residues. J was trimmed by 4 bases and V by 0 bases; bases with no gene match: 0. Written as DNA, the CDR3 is TGTGCCATCAGTGAGTCGACAGGGGGCACCGGGGAGCTGTTTTTT. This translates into CAISESTGGTGELFF.

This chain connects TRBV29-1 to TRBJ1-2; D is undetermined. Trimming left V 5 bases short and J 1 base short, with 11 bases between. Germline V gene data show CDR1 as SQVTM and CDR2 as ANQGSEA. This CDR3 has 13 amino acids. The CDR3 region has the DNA TGCAGCGTTACAGAGCACATTAACTATGGCTACACCTTC. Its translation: CSVTEHINYGYTF.